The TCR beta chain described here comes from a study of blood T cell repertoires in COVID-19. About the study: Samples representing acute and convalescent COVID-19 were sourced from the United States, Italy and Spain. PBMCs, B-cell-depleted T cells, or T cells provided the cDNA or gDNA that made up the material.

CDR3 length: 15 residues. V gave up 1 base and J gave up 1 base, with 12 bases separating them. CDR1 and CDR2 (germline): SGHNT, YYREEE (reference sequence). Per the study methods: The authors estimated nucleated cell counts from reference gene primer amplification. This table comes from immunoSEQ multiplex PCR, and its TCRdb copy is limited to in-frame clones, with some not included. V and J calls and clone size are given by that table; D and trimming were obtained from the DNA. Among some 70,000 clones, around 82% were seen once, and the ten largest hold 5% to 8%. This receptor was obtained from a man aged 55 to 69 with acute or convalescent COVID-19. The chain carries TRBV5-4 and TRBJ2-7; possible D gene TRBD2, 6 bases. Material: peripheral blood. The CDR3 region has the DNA TGTGCCAGCAGCTTGCGTGCGGGGAGTTCCTACGAGCAGTACTTC. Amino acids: CASSLRAGSSYEQYF. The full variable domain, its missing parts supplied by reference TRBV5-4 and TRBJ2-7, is ETGVTQSPTHLIKTRGQQVTLRCSSQSGHNTVSWYQQALGQGPQFIFQYYREEENGRGNFPPRFSGLQFPNYSSELNVNALELDDSALYLCASSLRAGSSYEQYFGPGTRLTVT.